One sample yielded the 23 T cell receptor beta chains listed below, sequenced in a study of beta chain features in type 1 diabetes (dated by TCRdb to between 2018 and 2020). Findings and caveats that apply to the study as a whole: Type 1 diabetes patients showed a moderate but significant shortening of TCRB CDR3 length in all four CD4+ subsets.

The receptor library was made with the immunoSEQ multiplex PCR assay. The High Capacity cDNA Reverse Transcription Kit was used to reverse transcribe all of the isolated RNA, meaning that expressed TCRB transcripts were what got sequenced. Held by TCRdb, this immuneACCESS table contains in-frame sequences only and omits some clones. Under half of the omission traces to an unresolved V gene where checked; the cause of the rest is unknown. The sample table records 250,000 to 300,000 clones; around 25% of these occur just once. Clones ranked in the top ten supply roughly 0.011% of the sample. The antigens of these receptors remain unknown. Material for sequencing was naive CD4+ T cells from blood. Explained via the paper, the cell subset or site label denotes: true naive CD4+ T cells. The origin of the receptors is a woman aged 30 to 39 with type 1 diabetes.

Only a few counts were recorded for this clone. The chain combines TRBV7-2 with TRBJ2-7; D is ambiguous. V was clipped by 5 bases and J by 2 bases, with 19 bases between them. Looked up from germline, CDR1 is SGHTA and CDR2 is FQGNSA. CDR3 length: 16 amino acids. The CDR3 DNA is TGTGCCAGCAGCGCCTTCCTCCAGGCAGGCGCCTACGAGCAGTACTTC. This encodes CASSAFLQAGAYEQYF.

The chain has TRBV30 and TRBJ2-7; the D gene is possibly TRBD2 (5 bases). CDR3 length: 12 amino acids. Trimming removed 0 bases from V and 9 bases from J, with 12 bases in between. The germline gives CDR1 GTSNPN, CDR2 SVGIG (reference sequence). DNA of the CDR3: TGTGCCTGGAGTGTCGCTAGCTATGGGCAGTACTTC. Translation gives CAWSVASYGQYF.

CDR3 sequence: CAISGDRNDQPQHF. As DNA, the CDR3 is TGTGCCATCAGTGGAGACAGGAATGATCAGCCCCAGCATTTT. The chain has TRBV10-3 and TRBJ1-5, with D tentatively TRBD1 (6 bases). Trimming cost V 4 bases and J 5 bases, with 12 bases left between them. The CDR3 extends over 14 amino acids. The germline CDR1 and CDR2 sequences are ENHRY and SYGVKD.

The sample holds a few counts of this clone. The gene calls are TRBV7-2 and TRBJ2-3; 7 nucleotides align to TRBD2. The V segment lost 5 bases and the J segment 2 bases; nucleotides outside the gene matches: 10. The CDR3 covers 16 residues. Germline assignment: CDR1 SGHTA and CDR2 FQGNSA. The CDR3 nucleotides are TGTGCCAGCAGCCCGATGATAGCGGGTTTCACAGATACGCAGTATTTT. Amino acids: CASSPMIAGFTDTQYF.

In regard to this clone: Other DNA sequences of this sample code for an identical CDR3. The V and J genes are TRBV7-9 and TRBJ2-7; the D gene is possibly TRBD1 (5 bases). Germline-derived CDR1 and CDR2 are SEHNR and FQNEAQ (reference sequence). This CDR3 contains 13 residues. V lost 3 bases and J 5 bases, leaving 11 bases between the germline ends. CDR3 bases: TGTGCCAGCAGCTTTTCAGGGTCTGACGAGCAGTACTTC. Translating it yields CASSFSGSDEQYF. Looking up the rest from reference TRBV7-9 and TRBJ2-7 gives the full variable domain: DTGVSQNPRHKITKRGQNVTFRCDPISEHNRLYWYRQTLGQGPEFLTYFQNEAQLEKSRLLSDRFSAERPKGSFSTLEIQRTEQGDSAMYLCASSFSGSDEQYFGPGTRLTVT.

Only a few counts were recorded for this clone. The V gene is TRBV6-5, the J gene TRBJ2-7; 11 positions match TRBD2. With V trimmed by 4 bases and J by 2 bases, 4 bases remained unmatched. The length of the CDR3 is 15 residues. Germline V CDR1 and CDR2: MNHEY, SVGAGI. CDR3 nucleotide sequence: TGTGCCAGCAGTTCCGTAGCGGGAGGGCCCTACGAGCAGTACTTC. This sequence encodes CASSSVAGGPYEQYF.

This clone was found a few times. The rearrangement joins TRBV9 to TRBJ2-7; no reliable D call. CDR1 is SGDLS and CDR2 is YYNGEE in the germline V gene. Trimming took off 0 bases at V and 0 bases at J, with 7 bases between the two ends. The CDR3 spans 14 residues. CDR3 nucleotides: TGTGCCAGCAGCGTAGGTCTAATCTCCTACGAGCAGTACTTC. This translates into CASSVGLISYEQYF.

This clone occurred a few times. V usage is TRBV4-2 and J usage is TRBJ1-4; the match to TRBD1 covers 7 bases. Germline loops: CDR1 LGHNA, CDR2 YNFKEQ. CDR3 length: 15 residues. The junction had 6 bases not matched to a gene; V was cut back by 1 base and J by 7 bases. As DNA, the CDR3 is TGTGCCAGCAGCCAAGGGGACAGTCTCGTTGAAAAACTGTTTTTT. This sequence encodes CASSQGDSLVEKLFF.

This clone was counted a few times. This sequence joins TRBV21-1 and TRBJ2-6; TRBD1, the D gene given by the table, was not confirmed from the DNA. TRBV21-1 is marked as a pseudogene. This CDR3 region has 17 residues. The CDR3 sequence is CASSKEGQLTGANVLTF. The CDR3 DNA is TGTGCCAGCAGCAAGGAGGGACAGTTGACTGGGGCCAACGTCCTGACTTTC.

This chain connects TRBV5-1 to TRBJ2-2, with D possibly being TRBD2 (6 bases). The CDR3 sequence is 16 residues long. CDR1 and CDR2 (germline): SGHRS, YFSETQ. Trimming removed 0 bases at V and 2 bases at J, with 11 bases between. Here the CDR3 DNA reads TGCGCCAGCAGCTTGGCGGCTAGCGTAAACACCGGGGAGCTGTTTTTT. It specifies CASSLAASVNTGELFF.

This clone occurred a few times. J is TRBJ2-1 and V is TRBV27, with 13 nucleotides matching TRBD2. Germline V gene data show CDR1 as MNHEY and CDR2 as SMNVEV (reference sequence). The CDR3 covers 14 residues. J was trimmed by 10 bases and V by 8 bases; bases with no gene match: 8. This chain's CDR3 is CASSRTSGRVEQFF. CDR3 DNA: TGTGCCAGCTCACGGACTAGCGGGAGAGTAGAGCAGTTCTTC.

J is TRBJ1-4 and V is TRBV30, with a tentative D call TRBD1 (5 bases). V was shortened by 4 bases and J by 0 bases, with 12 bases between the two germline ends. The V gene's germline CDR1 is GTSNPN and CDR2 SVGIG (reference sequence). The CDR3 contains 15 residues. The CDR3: CAWKFGGATNEKLFF. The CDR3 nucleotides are TGTGCCTGGAAGTTCGGGGGAGCAACTAATGAAAAACTGTTTTTT.

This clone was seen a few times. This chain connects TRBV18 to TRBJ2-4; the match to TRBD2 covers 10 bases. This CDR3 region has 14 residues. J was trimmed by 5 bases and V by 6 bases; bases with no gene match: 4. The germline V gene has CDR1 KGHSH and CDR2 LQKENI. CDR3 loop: CASSPTSGENIQYF. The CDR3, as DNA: TGTGCCAGCTCCCCTACTAGCGGGGAAAACATTCAGTACTTC.

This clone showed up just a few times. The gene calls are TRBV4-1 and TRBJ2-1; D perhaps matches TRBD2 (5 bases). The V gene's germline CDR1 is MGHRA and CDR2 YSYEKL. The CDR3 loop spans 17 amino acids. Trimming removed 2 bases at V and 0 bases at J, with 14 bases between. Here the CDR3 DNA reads TGCGCCAGCAGCCAAAATTCACTAGGGAGCTCCTACAATGAGCAGTTCTTC. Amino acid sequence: CASSQNSLGSSYNEQFF.

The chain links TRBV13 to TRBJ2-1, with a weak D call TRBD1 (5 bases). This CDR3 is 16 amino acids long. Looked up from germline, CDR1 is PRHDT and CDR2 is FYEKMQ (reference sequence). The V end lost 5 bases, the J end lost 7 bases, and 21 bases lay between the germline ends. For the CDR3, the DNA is TGTGCCAGCAGCCATAGACAGAAGGTCCCCAGGAATGAGCAGTTCTTC. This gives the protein CASSHRQKVPRNEQFF.

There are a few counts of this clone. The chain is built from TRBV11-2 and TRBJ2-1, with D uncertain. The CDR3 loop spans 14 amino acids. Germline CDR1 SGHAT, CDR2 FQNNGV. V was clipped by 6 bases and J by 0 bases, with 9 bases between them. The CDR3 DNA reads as TGTGCCAGCAGGCGGATAGGCTCCTACAATGAGCAGTTCTTC. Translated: CASRRIGSYNEQFF.

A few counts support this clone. CDR3 sequence (DNA): TGCAGCGCCGCAGGGTCTCCTAATGAAAAACTGTTTTTT. The encoded protein is CSAAGSPNEKLFF. The gene calls are TRBV29-1 and TRBJ1-4; possibly TRBD1 for D (5 bases). CDR1 is SQVTM, CDR2 ANQGSEA, per germline. The V end was cut by 7 bases, the J end by 3 bases, with 12 bases between. The CDR3 consists of 13 residues.

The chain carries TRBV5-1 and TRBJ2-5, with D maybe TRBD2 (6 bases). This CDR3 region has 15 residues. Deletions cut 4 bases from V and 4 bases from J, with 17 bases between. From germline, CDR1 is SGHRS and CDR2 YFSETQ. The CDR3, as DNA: TGCGCCAGCAGCCCGGCCCCCGTGGGGGGAGAGACCCAGTACTTC. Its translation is CASSPAPVGGETQYF.

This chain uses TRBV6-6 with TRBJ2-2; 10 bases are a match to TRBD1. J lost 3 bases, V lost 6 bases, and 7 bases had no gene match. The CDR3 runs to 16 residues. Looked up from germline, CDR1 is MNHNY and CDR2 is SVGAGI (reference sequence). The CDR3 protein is CASRVPGTGDTGELFF. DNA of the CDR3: TGTGCCAGCAGGGTTCCAGGGACAGGGGACACCGGGGAGCTGTTTTTT.

DNA of the CDR3: TGTGCCAGCAGCTTTGGACTAGCGGGAGAGGAGACCCAGTACTTC. Protein sequence: CASSFGLAGEETQYF. The genes are TRBV7-9 and TRBJ2-5; 13 positions match TRBD2. This CDR3 is built from 15 residues. Germline V gives CDR1 SEHNR, CDR2 FQNEAQ (reference sequence). The V segment lost 3 bases and the J segment 5 bases; nucleotides outside the gene matches: 3. The whole variable domain, remainder taken from reference TRBV7-9 and TRBJ2-5, is DTGVSQNPRHKITKRGQNVTFRCDPISEHNRLYWYRQTLGQGPEFLTYFQNEAQLEKSRLLSDRFSAERPKGSFSTLEIQRTEQGDSAMYLCASSFGLAGEETQYFGPGTRLLVL.

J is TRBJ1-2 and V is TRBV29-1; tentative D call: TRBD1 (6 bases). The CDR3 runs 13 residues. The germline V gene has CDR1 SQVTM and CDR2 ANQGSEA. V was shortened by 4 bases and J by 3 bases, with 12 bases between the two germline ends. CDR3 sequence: CSVGTRTDYGYTF. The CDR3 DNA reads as TGCAGCGTTGGAACTCGGACAGACTATGGCTACACCTTC.

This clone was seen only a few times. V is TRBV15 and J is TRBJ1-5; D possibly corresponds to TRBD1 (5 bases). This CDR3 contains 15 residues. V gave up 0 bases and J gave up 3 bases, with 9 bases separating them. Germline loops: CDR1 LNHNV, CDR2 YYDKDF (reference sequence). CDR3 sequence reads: CATSRDRGYNQPQHF. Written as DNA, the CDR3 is TGTGCCACCAGCAGAGATAGGGGTTACAATCAGCCCCAGCATTTT.

The CDR3 protein is CASSQVFAGQNTEAFF. The CDR3, as DNA: TGCGCCAGCAGCCAAGTCTTCGCAGGGCAGAACACTGAAGCTTTCTTT. The V call is TRBV4-1, the J call TRBJ1-1; TRBD1 is a possible D gene (5 bases). Germline V gene data show CDR1 as MGHRA and CDR2 as YSYEKL. CDR3 length equals 16 residues. V shed 1 base and J shed 1 base, with 13 bases lying between them.